This record covers a single TCR beta chain. Its antigen target is currently unknown. The CDR3 end lies 3 residues beyond the end of the read and is filled in from the germline J gene. This entry belongs to a study of T cells in women clearing cervical HPV infection (dated 2018 in TCRdb). In the study overall: The cases were some 25 women with histologically confirmed HPV16-related CIN3 or worse, and 2 of these cases were invasive cancers. The roughly 25 controls were women who cleared a single incident HPV16 infection within 12 months without developing precancer or cancer. Blood from cases was collected at the visit at which the lesion was first identified, whereas blood from controls was collected once infection was no longer detected. For cases, the median interval between lesion detection and blood sampling was about 140 days, with an interquartile range of roughly 90 to 200 days. Because only a few women had HLA typing data, the possibility that HLA type acted as a confounder could not be ruled out. This exploratory proof-of-principle case-control study, nested within the Guanacaste HPV Natural History Study in Costa Rica, compared TCR repertoires among women with different cervical HPV16 outcomes. Cases were matched to controls by age within five years and by the year the sample was collected. Median age was approximately 36 years in cases versus around 37 in controls, and baseline characteristics did not differ significantly. In the parent cohort, 9,000 to 11,000 women aged 18 or older were enrolled in Guanacaste, Costa Rica, during about 1993 to 1995 and were followed for less than 8 years. Quality controls consisted of five blinded duplicates per group, for a total of 60 or so samples made up of approximately 50 participants and roughly ten replicates.

Every participant had a single incident cervical HPV16 infection, and prevalent HPV16 infections were excluded. Cervical HPV DNA was detected by MY09/MY11 PCR, and genotyping was performed by dot-blot hybridization. Fifteen mL of heparinized blood were centrifuged, and the buffy coat was aliquoted, frozen at -30°C, then stored at -80°C. QIAGEN kits were used to extract genomic DNA from the buffy coat specimens. TCR beta CDR3 regions were amplified by multiplex PCR from an average of roughly 1.1 ug genomic DNA per sample using the immunoSEQ assay. The assay corrected primer bias using a complete synthetic TCR repertoire to establish an amplification baseline. Amplicons were sequenced on the Illumina platform. In the original analysis: Sequences were error-corrected by clustering with frequency ratios and a modified nearest-neighbor algorithm and were then analyzed in the immunoSEQ Analyzer with IMGT gene definitions. At each rarefaction depth, TCR richness and evenness were averaged over 20 rarefaction repeats, and samples with fewer sequences than the depth were excluded. Wilcoxon rank sum tests with FDR correction were used to compare relative abundances of V, D and J genes between the groups. Blinded duplicates gave an intraclass correlation of 95.6% for TCR richness and an average of around 83% across about 65 gene segments. Drawn from immuneACCESS, this table holds only the in-frame rearrangements with V and J called that TCRdb kept. Clones are partly lost; checked studies trace under half to an unresolved V gene and leave the rest unexplained. The V and J calls and the clone size are those of that table, but D and trimming were determined from the DNA. The sample table records over 30,000 clones. Around 5% of the sample belongs to the ten largest clones.

The germline V gene specifies KGHSH as CDR1 and LQKENI as CDR2. The CDR3 spans 12 residues, from the cysteine through the phenylalanine. Only the CDR3 bases that were read are kept: 27 of them, in frame from base 1. Deletion took 5 bases off V and 6 bases off J, with a span of 7 bases between the germline ends. Overall study outcomes, separate from this receptor: Cases had lower TRBV6-7 relative abundance than controls (about 0.1% versus 0.15%; Bonferroni P = 0.0008). Significantly higher TCR repertoire richness was observed in CIN3+ cases than in controls across sequencing depths, whereas no difference in evenness was found. The cross-sectional design could not show whether the associations came before the infection or were a result of it, and neither effector/memory subsets nor HPV-specific T cells were isolated. Cases were distinguished from controls with an estimated AUC of around 0.85 by random forest classifiers combining richness and V gene abundances. T-cell numbers per sample were unknown, so richness differences could reflect varying T-cell content rather than repertoire biology.

This chain joins TRBV18 to TRBJ2-2; there is no confident call for the D gene. Specimen: blood buffy coat. The clonotype was recovered from a woman aged 18-69 years with a cervical HPV16 infection that either progressed to CIN3+ or cleared (not recorded which). Incomplete CDR3 DNA: TGTGCCAGCTCAATAGAATCCGGGGAG. The encoded protein is CASSIESGE. The CDR3 reads in full as CASSIESGELFF.